This TCR beta chain was profiled in a study of cytomegalovirus exposure and HLA in healthy donors. This clone has a handful of counts. 13 Jbeta primers and 60 Vbeta primers were used for the PCR. TCRdb's copy holds only in-frame clones and misses some; the assay was immunoSEQ multiplex PCR. The data show some 120,000 clones, approximately 81% seen once. This TCR was recovered from a man between 25 and 39 years old in good health and CMV-seropositive. The sample consisted of PBMCs.

The CDR3 sequence: CASSVAEREQFF. The CDR3 bases are TGTGCCAGCAGCGTTGCGGAGCGGGAGCAGTTCTTC. The rearrangement joins TRBV9 to TRBJ2-1, with TRBD2 as a possible D gene (5 bases). This CDR3 is built from 12 residues. CDR1 and CDR2 (germline): SGDLS, YYNGEE. The V end lost 2 bases, the J end lost 10 bases, and 10 bases lay between the germline ends.